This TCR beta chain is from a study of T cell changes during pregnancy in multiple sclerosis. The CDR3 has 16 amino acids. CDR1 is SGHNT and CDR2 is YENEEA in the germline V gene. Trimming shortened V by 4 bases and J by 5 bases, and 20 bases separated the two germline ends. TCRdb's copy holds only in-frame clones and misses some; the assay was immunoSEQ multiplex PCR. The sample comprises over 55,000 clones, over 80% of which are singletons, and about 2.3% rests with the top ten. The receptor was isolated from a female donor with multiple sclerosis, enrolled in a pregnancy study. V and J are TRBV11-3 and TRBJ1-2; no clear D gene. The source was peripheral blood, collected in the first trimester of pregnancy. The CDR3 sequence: CASSSRFEDQTYGYTF. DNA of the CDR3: TGTGCCAGCAGCTCACGGTTTGAGGATCAAACATATGGCTACACCTTC.